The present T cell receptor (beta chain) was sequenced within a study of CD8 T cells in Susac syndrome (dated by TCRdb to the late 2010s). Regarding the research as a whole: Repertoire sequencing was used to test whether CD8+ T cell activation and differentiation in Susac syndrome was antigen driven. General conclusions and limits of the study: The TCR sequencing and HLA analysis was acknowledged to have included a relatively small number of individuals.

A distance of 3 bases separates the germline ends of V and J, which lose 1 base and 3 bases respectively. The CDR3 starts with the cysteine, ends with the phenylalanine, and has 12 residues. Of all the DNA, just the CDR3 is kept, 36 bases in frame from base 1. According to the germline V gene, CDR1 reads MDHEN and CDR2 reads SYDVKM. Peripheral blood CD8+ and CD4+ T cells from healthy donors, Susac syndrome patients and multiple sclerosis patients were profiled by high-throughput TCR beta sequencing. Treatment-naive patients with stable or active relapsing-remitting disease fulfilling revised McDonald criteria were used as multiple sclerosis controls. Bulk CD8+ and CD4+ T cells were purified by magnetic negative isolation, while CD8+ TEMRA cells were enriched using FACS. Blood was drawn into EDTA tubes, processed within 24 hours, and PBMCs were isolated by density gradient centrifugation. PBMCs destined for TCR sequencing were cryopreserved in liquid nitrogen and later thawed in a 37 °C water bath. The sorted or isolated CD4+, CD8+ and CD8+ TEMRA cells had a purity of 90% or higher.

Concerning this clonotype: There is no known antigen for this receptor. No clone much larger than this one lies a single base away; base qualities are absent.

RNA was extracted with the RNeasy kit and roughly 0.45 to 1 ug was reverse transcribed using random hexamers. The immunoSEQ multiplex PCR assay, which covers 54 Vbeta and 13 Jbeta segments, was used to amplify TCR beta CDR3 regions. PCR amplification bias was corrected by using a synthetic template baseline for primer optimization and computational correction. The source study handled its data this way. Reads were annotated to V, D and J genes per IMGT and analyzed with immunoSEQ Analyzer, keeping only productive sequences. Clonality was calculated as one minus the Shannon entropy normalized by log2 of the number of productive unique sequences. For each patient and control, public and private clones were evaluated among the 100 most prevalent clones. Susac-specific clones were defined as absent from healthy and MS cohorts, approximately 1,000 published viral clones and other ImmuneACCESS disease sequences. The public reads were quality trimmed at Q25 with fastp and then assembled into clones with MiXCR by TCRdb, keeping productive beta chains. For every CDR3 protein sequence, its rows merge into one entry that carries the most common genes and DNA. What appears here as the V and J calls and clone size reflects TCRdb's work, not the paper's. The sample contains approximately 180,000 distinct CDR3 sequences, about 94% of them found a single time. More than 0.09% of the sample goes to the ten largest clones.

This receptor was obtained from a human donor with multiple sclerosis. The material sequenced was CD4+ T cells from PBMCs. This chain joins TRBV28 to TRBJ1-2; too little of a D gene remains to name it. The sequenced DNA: TGTGCCAGCAGTTTATCCGACTATGGCTACACCTTC. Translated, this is CASSLSDYGYTF.